The 13 T cell receptor beta chains below were found in one sample sequenced in a study of blood T cell repertoires in COVID-19. Method: immunoSEQ multiplex PCR; TCRdb's copy keeps in-frame clones and lacks some. Altogether approximately 260,000 clones are present, around four fifths being singletons, with the ten largest covering around 12%. What was sequenced was peripheral blood. All receptors come from a woman in her sixties with active or convalescent COVID-19.

J is TRBJ2-3 and V is TRBV5-1, with 11 bases matching TRBD2. Germline V CDR1 and CDR2: SGHRS, YFSETQ. The CDR3 is 17 residues long. J was trimmed by 9 bases and V by 0 bases; bases with no gene match: 12. CDR3 coding DNA: TGCGCCAGCAGCTTGGCCGGGACTAGCGGCGCCCAGGGCACGCAGTATTTT. Translation gives CASSLAGTSGAQGTQYF.

The V gene is TRBV19, the J gene TRBJ2-3; TRBD2 matches 9 bases. This CDR3 comprises 15 residues. Germline trimming cut 10 bases from V and 5 bases from J; bases unmatched to any gene: 13. Germline CDR1 and CDR2: LNHDA and SQIVND (reference sequence). The CDR3 DNA reads TGTGCCACTAGGAGCGGGGGGCTCGGAATAGATACGCAGTATTTT. Its translation: CATRSGGLGIDTQYF.

V gene TRBV3-1 (or the pseudogene TRBV3-2) combines with J gene TRBJ1-6; possibly TRBD1 for D (5 bases). CDR3 size: 14 residues. The V gene's germline CDR1 is LGHDT and CDR2 YNNKEL (reference sequence). Trimming shortened V by 6 bases and J by 9 bases, and 15 bases separated the two germline ends. This chain's CDR3 is CASSRRGEGSPLHF. In nucleotides, the CDR3 is TGTGCCAGCAGTCGACGGGGGGAGGGTTCACCCCTCCACTTT.

Details on this clone: The sample holds other DNA sequences that translate to the same CDR3. The chain joins TRBV12-3 or TRBV12-4 to TRBJ1-5, with TRBD1 identical over 10 bases. The CDR3 length is 13 residues. Trimming removed 6 bases from V and 6 bases from J; junction bases left unmatched: 2. The CDR3 protein is CASRTGGGQPQHF. CDR3 in DNA: TGTGCCAGCAGGACAGGGGGCGGTCAGCCCCAGCATTTT.

The rearrangement joins TRBV19 to TRBJ2-3, with D possibly being TRBD2 (5 bases). V was clipped by 3 bases and J by 3 bases, with 10 bases between them. The germline CDR1 and CDR2 sequences are LNHDA and SQIVND (reference sequence). CDR3 length: 14 amino acids. The CDR3 loop is CASSMLRGTDTQYF. As DNA, the CDR3 is TGTGCCAGTAGTATGCTCCGAGGGACAGATACGCAGTATTTT.

V is TRBV28 and J is TRBJ2-7; 9 nucleotides match TRBD2. CDR1 and CDR2 from the germline V gene are MDHEN and SYDVKM. Trimming cost V 5 bases and J 5 bases; bases outside gene matches: 13. There are 16 residues in the CDR3. This chain's CDR3 is CASSPSLAGGLHEQYF. The CDR3 nucleotides read TGTGCCAGCAGTCCTTCGTTGGCGGGGGGGCTCCACGAGCAGTACTTC.

A few counts support this clone. The chain joins TRBV24-1 to TRBJ1-3; maybe TRBD1 (5 bases). From germline, CDR1 is KGHDR and CDR2 SFDVKD. V lost 7 bases to trimming and J lost 3 bases, with 27 bases between them. This CDR3 comprises 19 residues. CDR3 sequence reads: CATSVGARTSPSGGNTIYF. DNA of the CDR3: TGTGCCACCAGCGTTGGGGCAAGGACTAGCCCCTCTGGTGGAAACACCATATATTTT.

This clone turned up a few times. The rearrangement uses TRBV19 and TRBJ1-1; 7 nucleotides line up with TRBD1. The CDR3 has 15 residues. Germline lookup yields CDR1 LNHDA and CDR2 SQIVND (reference sequence). J gave up 11 bases and V 7 bases, and 19 bases lay outside the gene matches. Here the CDR3 reads CASTTLLGQLKAAFF. CDR3 in DNA: TGTGCCAGTACCACACTCTTGGGACAGTTAAAGGCGGCTTTCTTT. Based on the CDR3 plus reference TRBV19 and TRBJ1-1, the full variable domain is DGGITQSPKYLFRKEGQNVTLSCEQNLNHDAMYWYRQDPGQGLRLIYYSQIVNDFQKGDIAEGYSVSREKKESFPLTVTSAQKNPTAFYLCASTTLLGQLKAAFFGQGTRLTVV.

V usage is TRBV30 and J usage is TRBJ1-2; D gene uncertain. This CDR3 is 13 amino acids long. Per the germline V gene, CDR1 is GTSNPN and CDR2 is SVGIG (reference sequence). Trimming shortened V by 1 base and J by 8 bases, and 14 bases separated the two germline ends. The CDR3: CAWSDDQVWGYTF. In nucleotides, the CDR3 is TGTGCCTGGAGTGACGACCAGGTGTGGGGCTACACCTTC.

The V and J genes are TRBV6-6 and TRBJ1-1; D is ambiguous. Germline V CDR1 and CDR2: MNHNY, SVGAGI (reference sequence). The CDR3 has 15 amino acids. V gave up 7 bases and J gave up 0 bases, with 15 bases separating them. The CDR3 DNA follows: TGTGCCAGCACACAATCCGGCCGGGTGAACACTGAAGCTTTCTTT. Its translation: CASTQSGRVNTEAFF.

This chain uses TRBV19 with TRBJ1-4; D might be TRBD1 (5 bases). This CDR3 has 13 amino acids. Germline CDR1 LNHDA, CDR2 SQIVND (reference sequence). Trimming pared 7 bases from V and 6 bases from J, leaving 12 bases between. CDR3 nucleotides: TGTGCCAGTAAGGGGAAGGGGCATGAAAAACTGTTTTTT. Protein product: CASKGKGHEKLFF. Filled out from reference TRBV19 and TRBJ1-4, the complete variable domain reads DGGITQSPKYLFRKEGQNVTLSCEQNLNHDAMYWYRQDPGQGLRLIYYSQIVNDFQKGDIAEGYSVSREKKESFPLTVTSAQKNPTAFYLCASKGKGHEKLFFGSGTQLSVL.

This chain links TRBV23-1 with TRBJ1-5; maybe TRBD1 (6 bases). TRBV23-1 is filed as an ORF, its function uncertain. This CDR3 region has 19 residues. Trimming cost V 0 bases and J 4 bases, with 22 bases left between them. CDR3 nucleotides: TGCGCCAGCAGTCAATCCGGCGCGGGGGGCGATTTTAAAAATCAGCCCCAGCATTTT. It yields the protein CASSQSGAGGDFKNQPQHF.

V usage is TRBV13 and J usage is TRBJ1-4, with 8 positions matching TRBD1. Losses at the gene ends were 5 bases for V and 2 bases for J; bases not matched to a gene: 4. The CDR3 extends over 15 amino acids. Per the germline V gene, CDR1 is PRHDT and CDR2 is FYEKMQ (reference sequence). CDR3 DNA: TGTGCCAGCAGCCCCTACAGGGGGACTAATGAAAAACTGTTTTTT. Its protein product is CASSPYRGTNEKLFF.